These 29 T cell receptor beta chains originate from one sample sequenced in a study of T cells in Graves' hyperthyroidism and ophthalmopathy (dated by TCRdb to between 2019 and 2020). The library was made by multiplex PCR. Instrument used: Illumina HiSeq 2000. Amplification of TCR beta CDR3 regions was carried out from RNA transcripts. The first round of RT-PCR for the TCR CDR3 was performed with the HTBI primer set and the Qiagen OneStep RT-PCR kit. TCRdb's own reprocessing of the public reads used fastp at Q25 and MiXCR and kept productive beta chains. Each record represents a unique CDR3 protein, reported with the most common genes and DNA among its rows. The sample has fewer than 400,000 distinct CDR3 sequences on record, around an eighth of them singletons. The ten largest clonotypes hold over 25% of the sample. What was sequenced was blood. The source is a man aged 45-65 years with Graves' ophthalmopathy.

This clonotype was seen at least ten times. The V gene is TRBV24-1, the J gene TRBJ2-1; tentative D call: TRBD1 (6 bases). The germline V gene encodes CDR1 KGHDR and CDR2 SFDVKD. This CDR3 is 15 amino acids long. Trimming took off 6 bases at V and 9 bases at J, with 20 bases between the two ends. The CDR3 DNA sequence: TGTGCCACCAGTCCTACAGGACAGACTACCGGTGAGCAGTTCTTC. Translating it yields CATSPTGQTTGEQFF.

This clonotype was found a few times. The rearrangement joins TRBV25-1 to TRBJ2-3; D is tentatively TRBD1 or TRBD2 (6 bases each). Deletions cut 4 bases from V and 4 bases from J, with 12 bases between. The CDR3 spans 14 residues. In germline, CDR1 is MGHDK, CDR2 SYGVNS. CDR3: CASSVGRGPDTQYF. In nucleotides, the CDR3 is TGTGCCAGCAGTGTAGGTCGGGGGCCAGATACGCAGTATTTT. The whole variable domain, filled in from reference TRBV25-1 and TRBJ2-3, reads EADIYQTPRYLVIGTGKKITLECSQTMGHDKMYWYQQDPGMELHLIHYSYGVNSTEKGDLSSESTVSRIRTEHFPLTLESARPSHTSQYLCASSVGRGPDTQYFGPGTRLTVL.

This clonotype was recorded at least ten times. The J gene is TRBJ2-3, the V gene TRBV20-1; 8 positions agree with TRBD2. The CDR3 loop spans 12 amino acids. Germline CDR1 is DFQATT and CDR2 is SNEGSKA (reference sequence). The V gene end was trimmed by 8 bases and the J gene end by 2 bases; junction bases not matched to a gene: 3. The CDR3 protein is CSQREYTDTQYF. The CDR3 nucleotides read TGCAGTCAGCGGGAGTACACAGATACGCAGTATTTT.

CDR3 sequence reads: CASSFGVPEGPGEQFF. The CDR3 nucleotides are TGTGCCAGCAGCTTTGGGGTCCCGGAAGGGCCGGGTGAGCAGTTCTTC. The V call is TRBV5-4, the J call TRBJ2-1; D is undetermined. The V end was cut by 2 bases, the J end by 9 bases, with 21 bases between. The germline V gene encodes CDR1 SGHNT and CDR2 YYREEE (reference sequence). The CDR3 has 16 amino acids.

The chain links TRBV20-1 to TRBJ1-2; maybe TRBD1 (6 bases). Germline lookup yields CDR1 DFQATT and CDR2 SNEGSKA (reference sequence). The V end lost 0 bases, the J end lost 2 bases, and 13 bases lay between the germline ends. This CDR3 comprises 15 residues. The CDR3 DNA is TGCAGTGCTAGAGAAGGGGGGACAACCAACTATGGCTACACCTTC. Protein product: CSAREGGTTNYGYTF.

This clonotype was found many times. CDR3 sequence: CASSWGQQNSPLHF. The DNA of the CDR3 is TGTGCCAGCAGCTGGGGACAGCAGAATTCACCCCTCCACTTT. This sequence joins TRBV7-8 and TRBJ1-6; 7 positions agree with TRBD1. Germline trimming cut 4 bases from V and 7 bases from J; bases unmatched to any gene: 4. The CDR3 length is 14 residues. CDR1 is SGHVS and CDR2 is FQNEAQ in the germline V gene.

The J gene is TRBJ1-1, the V gene TRBV29-1, with no clear D. Germline-derived CDR1 and CDR2 are SQVTM and ANQGSEA. V lost 7 bases and J lost 2, with 11 bases in between. The length of the CDR3 is 12 residues. The CDR3 DNA follows: TGCAGCGGCCTTTTGGCTAACACTGAAGCTTTCTTT. Translated: CSGLLANTEAFF.

The chain carries TRBV9 and TRBJ2-1; 10 nucleotides match TRBD2. Germline V gives CDR1 SGDLS, CDR2 YYNGEE. This CDR3 is built from 17 residues. The V and J ends lost 0 bases and 9 bases, in that order; junction bases with no gene match: 12. CDR3 in amino acids: CASSVAWGSSGSGEQFF. The DNA of the CDR3 is TGTGCCAGCAGCGTAGCTTGGGGGTCTAGCGGGAGCGGTGAGCAGTTCTTC.

The rearrangement links TRBV10-3 to TRBJ2-7, with 9 bases identical to TRBD2. CDR1 and CDR2 (germline): ENHRY, SYGVKD. The CDR3 has 12 amino acids. Trimming took 6 bases from V and 5 from J; bases not matched to a gene: 2. CDR3 nucleotide sequence: TGTGCCATCAGCGGGACTAGCCACGAGCAGTACTTC. Protein: CAISGTSHEQYF.

This clonotype was recorded many times. V usage is TRBV7-8 and J usage is TRBJ2-3, with TRBD1 matching 7 bases. J was trimmed by 6 bases and V by 5 bases; bases with no gene match: 8. CDR3 size: 14 residues. The germline V gene encodes CDR1 SGHVS and CDR2 FQNEAQ. CDR3 sequence (DNA): TGTGCCAGCAGCGCTAGGACAGGCCCCGATACGCAGTATTTT. This sequence encodes CASSARTGPDTQYF.

This clonotype appeared many times. This chain connects TRBV5-1 to TRBJ1-1; TRBD1 matches at 12 bases. Trimming removed 5 bases from V and 0 bases from J; junction bases left unmatched: 8. Germline assignment: CDR1 SGHRS and CDR2 YFSETQ. The CDR3 extends over 17 amino acids. CDR3 bases: TGCGCCAGCAGGTCCGGGACAGGGGGCTTTATGAACACTGAAGCTTTCTTT. It encodes CASRSGTGGFMNTEAFF.

This clonotype was seen many times. The rearrangement joins TRBV3-1 to TRBJ2-7; D is perhaps TRBD2 (6 bases). CDR1 is LGHDT and CDR2 is YNNKEL in the germline V gene (reference sequence). The CDR3 runs to 16 residues. V gave up 0 bases and J gave up 2 bases, with 14 bases separating them. CDR3: CASSQDWSGDTYEQYF. In nucleotides, the CDR3 is TGTGCCAGCAGCCAAGATTGGTCGGGAGATACCTACGAGCAGTACTTC.

This clonotype was detected ten times or more. The chain joins TRBV29-1 to TRBJ1-5; the D gene is possibly TRBD1 (5 bases). Trimming took off 7 bases at V and 2 bases at J, with 12 bases between the two ends. This CDR3 is 13 amino acids long. Looked up from germline, CDR1 is SQVTM and CDR2 is ANQGSEA. The CDR3 protein is CSATGWGNQPQHF. DNA for the CDR3: TGCAGCGCCACAGGATGGGGCAATCAGCCCCAGCATTTT.

In its sample, this clonotype was seen a few times. V gene TRBV6-6 combines with J gene TRBJ2-7; TRBD2 matches at 8 bases. The CDR3 has 15 amino acids. CDR1 and CDR2 (germline): MNHNY, SVGAGI (reference sequence). V lost 2 bases to trimming and J lost 4 bases; unmatched junction nucleotides: 7. CDR3 nucleotides: TGTGCCAGCAGTTACCTCACTGGCGGGAGGTACGAGCAGTACTTC. This encodes CASSYLTGGRYEQYF.

This clonotype has a count of ten or more. This rearrangement joins TRBV20-1 to TRBJ2-7, with 8 positions matching TRBD2. CDR3 size: 13 residues. With 6 bases clipped from V and 7 bases from J, the junction kept 11 bases outside the gene matches. Germline V gives CDR1 DFQATT, CDR2 SNEGSKA (reference sequence). CDR3 in amino acids: CSARTSSDWEQYF. The CDR3 DNA is TGCAGTGCCAGGACTAGCAGTGACTGGGAGCAGTACTTC.

This clonotype was picked up a small number of times. The V call is TRBV19, the J call TRBJ1-5; 12 nucleotides align to TRBD1. Unmatched junction bases numbered 13, after V lost 8 bases and J lost 2 bases. CDR1 is LNHDA, CDR2 SQIVND, per germline (reference sequence). The CDR3 sequence is 18 residues long. This CDR3 reads CASHPGQGARIGNQPQHF. The CDR3 nucleotides read TGTGCCAGTCATCCGGGACAGGGGGCTCGTATCGGCAATCAGCCCCAGCATTTT.

This clonotype was seen a handful of times. The chain couples TRBV5-6 to TRBJ2-1; D not resolved. With 1 base removed from V and 0 bases from J, the gap between germline ends came to 8 bases. CDR1 and CDR2 (germline): SGHDT, YYEEEE. CDR3 length: 15 amino acids. This CDR3 reads CASSLLLPSYNEQFF. CDR3 in DNA: TGTGCCAGCAGCTTGCTTCTCCCCTCCTACAATGAGCAGTTCTTC.

This clonotype showed up many times. The J gene is TRBJ1-4, the V gene TRBV2; D call uncertain. V was trimmed by 6 bases and J by 5 bases, leaving 13 bases between them. The CDR3 extends over 14 amino acids. Germline CDR1 SNHLY, CDR2 FYNNEI. The DNA for the CDR3 is TGTGCCAGCAGAGTTGACACCGGGAATGAAAAACTGTTTTTT. Its translation: CASRVDTGNEKLFF. The entire variable domain, with the rest obtained from reference TRBV2 and TRBJ1-4, is as follows: EPEVTQTPSHQVTQMGQEVILRCVPISNHLYFYWYRQILGQKVEFLVSFYNNEISEKSEIFDDQFSVERPDGSNFTLKIRSTKLEDSAMYFCASRVDTGNEKLFFGSGTQLSVL.

This chain uses TRBV27 with TRBJ2-1; TRBD2 matches 8 bases. Losses at the gene ends were 3 bases for V and 8 bases for J; bases not matched to a gene: 15. CDR3 size: 17 residues. CDR1 and CDR2 from the germline V gene are MNHEY and SMNVEV (reference sequence). DNA for the CDR3: TGTGCCAGCAGTTTTTTGCGGGGGGCGGGAGTAGGCTATGAGCAGTTCTTC. Its protein product is CASSFLRGAGVGYEQFF.

This clonotype was seen repeatedly, ten times or more. This chain uses TRBV5-1 with TRBJ2-1; D ambiguous. CDR3 size: 11 residues. The ends were cut back, 4 bases at V and 8 bases at J, with 7 bases in the middle. From germline, CDR1 is SGHRS and CDR2 YFSETQ. CDR3: CASSEADEQFF. The CDR3 coding sequence is TGCGCCAGCAGCGAGGCCGATGAGCAGTTCTTC.

V is TRBV28 and J is TRBJ2-7, with 8 bases that match TRBD1. Trimming cost V 7 bases and J 3 bases; bases outside gene matches: 5. CDR3 length: 13 amino acids. Germline assignment: CDR1 MDHEN and CDR2 SYDVKM. CDR3 sequence: CASTQGAIYEQYF. Here the CDR3 DNA reads TGTGCCAGCACCCAGGGGGCGATCTACGAGCAGTACTTC.

This clonotype was seen repeatedly, ten times or more. At one end the junction does not follow the germline gene, possibly because of a read error. This rearrangement joins TRBV2 to TRBJ1-1, with unresolved D. CDR3 length: 14 residues. CDR1 is SNHLY and CDR2 is FYNNEI in the germline V gene. Here the CDR3 reads CASSQNALNLRVIF. The CDR3 DNA follows: TGTGCCAGCAGCCAAAACGCCTTAAACTTAAGGGTCATCTTT.

This clonotype has at least ten counts. The CDR3 bases are TGTGCCAGCAGTATAGATAGGACTAGCTTCTACAATGAGCAGTTCTTC. This sequence encodes CASSIDRTSFYNEQFF. V gene TRBV27 combines with J gene TRBJ2-1; 8 bases line up with TRBD2. Germline values: CDR1 MNHEY, CDR2 SMNVEV (reference sequence). Trimming at V came to 5 bases and at J to 3 bases, leaving 9 bases not matched to a gene. The CDR3 is made up of 16 amino acids.

This clonotype occurred many times. A much larger clonotype is one base distant, so this may be a read error. The rearrangement links TRBV6-1 to TRBJ1-1, with unresolved D. The CDR3 is 12 amino acids. The germline CDR1 and CDR2 sequences are MNHNS and SASEGT. Trimming shortened V by 1 base and J by 1 base, and 1 base separated the two germline ends. CDR3 loop: CASSEENTEAFF. CDR3 coding DNA: TGTGCCAGCAGTGAAGAGAACACTGAAGCTTTCTTT.

V gene TRBV5-5 combines with J gene TRBJ2-3; no clear D gene. Germline V gives CDR1 SGHKS, CDR2 YYEKEE (reference sequence). V dropped 2 bases and J dropped 3 bases, with 16 bases sitting between them. The CDR3 consists of 16 residues. The CDR3 region is CASSFAAGLLTDTQYF. The CDR3 DNA follows: TGTGCCAGCAGCTTCGCTGCCGGGTTGTTAACAGATACGCAGTATTTT.

This clonotype was picked up a small number of times. V and J are TRBV6-1 and TRBJ2-1; 7 bases match TRBD2. V shed 9 bases, J shed 6 bases, and the junction held 11 bases outside the gene matches. Germline CDR1 and CDR2: MNHNS and SASEGT. The CDR3 is 14 amino acids. The CDR3 region is CASKDAGTINEQFF. The CDR3 DNA is TGTGCCAGTAAAGACGCCGGGACTATCAATGAGCAGTTCTTC.

This clonotype has at least ten counts. This chain uses TRBV7-9 with TRBJ2-1; D tentatively reads TRBD1 or TRBD2 (5 bases each). Germline-derived CDR1 and CDR2 are SEHNR and FQNEAQ (reference sequence). The CDR3 runs 15 residues. Trimming took 6 bases from V and 7 from J, leaving 19 bases between them. CDR3 coding DNA: TGTGCCAGCAGACCGCCTAGGGGAGTTGGGAATGAGCAGTTCTTC. The encoded protein is CASRPPRGVGNEQFF.

The table lists this clonotype with a few counts. The chain is built from TRBV5-5 and TRBJ2-1; 8 bases line up with TRBD2. The germline V gene has CDR1 SGHKS and CDR2 YYEKEE (reference sequence). The CDR3 extends over 16 amino acids. Trimming at V came to 6 bases and at J to 3 bases, leaving 11 bases not matched to a gene. The CDR3 reads CASKRRTSLDYNEQFF. As DNA, the CDR3 is TGTGCCAGCAAAAGGAGGACTAGCTTAGACTACAATGAGCAGTTCTTC. The variable domain in full, with the rest retrieved from reference TRBV5-5 and TRBJ2-1, is DAGVTQSPTHLIKTRGQQVTLRCSPISGHKSVSWYQQVLGQGPQFIFQYYEKEERGRGNFPDRFSARQFPNYSSELNVNALLLGDSALYLCASKRRTSLDYNEQFFGPGTRLTVL.

The rearrangement links TRBV6-2 or TRBV6-3 to TRBJ2-2, with 10 bases that match TRBD2. The V gene's germline CDR1 is MNHEY and CDR2 SVGEGT. The CDR3 runs to 16 residues. Trimming cost V 10 bases and J 4 bases; bases outside gene matches: 12. This chain's CDR3 is CATVPGLAIATGELFF. CDR3 nucleotide sequence: TGTGCCACCGTACCGGGACTAGCGATCGCCACCGGGGAGCTGTTTTTT.